The 7 T cell receptor beta chains listed next were all sequenced from one sample in a study of cytomegalovirus exposure and HLA in healthy donors. TCRdb's copy holds only in-frame clones and misses some; the assay was immunoSEQ multiplex PCR. The sample yields around 93,000 clones, 85% seen once. The sample was PBMCs. These receptors were taken from a man aged 18 to 29 in good health and CMV-seropositive.

The chain employs TRBV4-2 and TRBJ2-3, with 9 positions matching TRBD2. Trimming removed 4 bases from V and 2 bases from J; junction bases left unmatched: 4. Germline V gene lookup returns CDR1 LGHNA and CDR2 YNFKEQ. The CDR3 runs to 15 residues. CDR3 amino acids: CASSPGTSPTDTQYF. The CDR3 DNA is TGTGCCAGCAGCCCCGGGACTAGCCCCACAGATACGCAGTATTTT.

This clone appeared a single time. The gene calls are TRBV27 and TRBJ1-1, with a tentative D call TRBD1 (5 bases). Trimming pared 4 bases from V and 4 bases from J, leaving 13 bases between. The CDR3 extends over 14 amino acids. CDR1 is MNHEY, CDR2 SMNVEV, per germline (reference sequence). DNA for the CDR3: TGTGCCAGCAGTTCGCCCCAAAGGGGCACTGAAGCTTTCTTT. It translates to CASSSPQRGTEAFF.

The chain uses TRBV6-5 and TRBJ2-1; 10 bases are a match to TRBD2. The V gene end was trimmed by 6 bases and the J gene end by 3 bases; junction bases not matched to a gene: 5. The CDR3 consists of 15 residues. Germline lookup yields CDR1 MNHEY and CDR2 SVGAGI. The CDR3 is CASRTRTSGYNEQFF. Here the CDR3 DNA reads TGTGCCAGCAGAACGAGGACTAGCGGCTACAATGAGCAGTTCTTC.

V gene TRBV5-1 combines with J gene TRBJ2-3; tentatively, D is TRBD2 (6 bases). Between the trimmed V and J ends, which lost 4 bases and 3 bases, there was a span of 15 bases. Per germline, CDR1 SGHRS and CDR2 YFSETQ. CDR3 length: 15 amino acids. Here the CDR3 DNA reads TGCGCCAGCAGCCCCCTTCCTGGGGGGACAGATACGCAGTATTTT. Translating it yields CASSPLPGGTDTQYF.

The chain combines TRBV7-6 with TRBJ2-3, with 8 bases matching TRBD2. CDR1 SGHVS and CDR2 FNYEAQ come from the germline V gene. Trimming took 4 bases from V and 5 from J; bases not matched to a gene: 5. The CDR3 sequence is 14 residues long. The chain's CDR3 is CASSSAGGGDTQYF. For the CDR3, the DNA is TGTGCCAGCAGCTCGGCGGGGGGAGGAGATACGCAGTATTTT.

The chain uses TRBV10-3 and TRBJ2-2; no definite D call. V gave up 4 bases and J gave up 2 bases, with 11 bases separating them. Germline loops: CDR1 ENHRY, CDR2 SYGVKD. The CDR3 is made up of 15 amino acids. CDR3 residues: CAISGVTLNTGELFF. The CDR3 DNA is TGTGCCATCAGTGGCGTCACGCTTAACACCGGGGAGCTGTTTTTT.

The rearrangement links TRBV19 to TRBJ2-2; a possible D gene is TRBD1 (6 bases). CDR3 length: 17 amino acids. V was pared by 7 bases and J by 2 bases, with 20 bases between. Germline values: CDR1 LNHDA, CDR2 SQIVND (reference sequence). The CDR3 sequence: CASTLDRRNSNTGELFF. CDR3 bases: TGTGCCAGTACCTTAGACAGGCGGAACTCTAACACCGGGGAGCTGTTTTTT.